Detailed here is one T cell receptor beta chain. The specificity of this receptor is unknown. No base quality information exists; no much larger clone differs at one position. The cohort comprised around 690 healthy bone marrow donors. At the time of sampling, every cohort member was nominally healthy, though immune exposures that went unrecorded were likely present. The donor tested CMV seropositive, placing the donor among the 290 or so seropositive members of the cohort. Each donor provided a peripheral blood sample, and peripheral blood mononuclear cells were used for TCR beta sequencing. Genomic DNA extraction from the blood cell samples was performed with the Qiagen DNeasy Blood Extraction Kit. The library was produced with the immunoSEQ multiplex PCR assay. A mixture of 60 forward primers for TCR Vbeta segments and 13 reverse primers for TCR Jbeta segments was used in the multiplex PCR. The CDR3 region of rearranged TCR beta genes was amplified from genomic DNA with a multiplex PCR assay. The amplified TCR beta libraries were sequenced on the Illumina HiSeq System as 87-base-pair reads. The study's processing was this. Across the roughly 700 repertoires, a later analysis counted some 81 million unique TCR beta chains, approximately 12 million of which were shared by at least two donors. A nearest-neighbor algorithm error-corrected the raw reads and collapsed the reads into unique sequences, merging closely related sequences to remove PCR and sequencing errors. To assign V, D and J gene segments, CDR3 sequences were aligned to IMGT reference sequences. For a sequence to be retained, a match of at least six nucleotides was required to both a V gene segment and a J gene segment. A rearrangement was called productive if the CDR3 had no stop codons and remained in frame with V and J, and every other rearrangement was called non-productive. Following IMGT convention, CDR3 was defined as the stretch from the second conserved V-encoded cysteine up to the conserved J-encoded phenylalanine. Sequences without an unambiguous match to a single V gene segment were excluded from the earlier analysis of 450 to 650 of the donors. In an earlier analysis of 450 to 750 of the donors, a V segment was called functional when productive rearrangements were above 56.7%, and segregating when the standard deviation between donors exceeded 5%. A statistical classification framework was built to diagnose cytomegalovirus status from the catalog of TCR beta chain sequences. A later analysis assigned V and J genes by comparing TCR nucleotide sequences with IMGT/GENE-DB human TR gene sequences. The TCRdist pipeline was used in a later analysis to assign CDR3 sequences and most-parsimonious VDJ recombination scenarios. In a later analysis, each TCR beta chain was defined by its CDR3 amino acid sequence together with its V-gene family, and reads without a unique V-gene family were excluded. A later analysis removed roughly 590 highly shared, low-generation-probability nucleotide sequences to deal with suspected cross-contamination and a sequencing artifact. For each public chain, a later analysis derived a clonal expansion index from normalized ranks of inferred template counts within each repertoire. A later analysis computed generation probabilities with a VDJ recombination model fitted to out-of-frame rearrangements, and checked the results against IGoR. Hypergeometric tests were used in a later analysis to score TCR-TCR, TCR-HLA and TCR-CMV co-occurrence, with a repertoire-size bias correction applied to the TCR pairs. To estimate false discovery rates, a later analysis permuted the HLA or CMV assignments 20 times. A later analysis grouped co-occurring TCRs with DBSCAN, adding TCRdist sequence similarity when clustering within HLA-allele-positive subsets. For co-occurrence clustering, repertoires with fewer than 30,000 or more than 120,000 public chains were excluded, along with roughly five repertoires with anomalous nucleotide sharing. TCRdb provides this immuneACCESS table in a form limited to in-frame rearrangements. Some clones are lacking; in checked studies, under half of them reflect an unresolved V gene, and why the rest are absent is not known. D and trimming come from the DNA, and the V and J calls and clone size come from that table. Recorded for this sample are 150,000 to 200,000 clones; roughly 8.7% of them occurred a single time. Jointly, the top ten make up 1% to 1.5% of the sample.

V has 7 bases trimmed and J has 5 bases trimmed; junction bases matching no gene number 5. The CDR3 sequence holds 13 residues, the cysteine and phenylalanine included. Only the CDR3 part of the read is kept: 39 bases, read in frame from the first base. From a lookup of the germline V gene, CDR1 and CDR2 are SGDLS and YYNGEE. This sample was taken from a study of cytomegalovirus exposure and HLA in healthy donors listed by TCRdb under 2017. About the full investigation: An earlier analysis of several hundred of the donors reported under 300 Gb of sequence data and some 110 million unique TCR beta sequences obtained from about 170 million T cells. An early release that covered about 600 HLA-typed donors contained approximately 300 gigabases of sequencing data and about 84 million unique TCR sequences. Among the roughly 400 genotyped donors, around 81% belonged to the genetic ancestry cluster associated with self-reported Caucasian donors. The study aimed to test whether signatures of past pathogen exposure could be identified by cataloging public T cell receptors. Using immunosequencing, the study profiled T cell repertoires from about 610 subjects and related those repertoires to cytomegalovirus serostatus. Along with the approximately 700-subject first cohort, a separate validation cohort of about 110 different subjects was used. The study combined high-throughput TCR immunosequencing, statistical association of individual TCRs with disease status, and machine learning to predict cytomegalovirus infection status. A later analysis re-examined previously published TCR beta repertoires from several hundred donors and added high-resolution HLA genotyping to investigate patterns of TCR occurrence. Rather than using new phenotypic data, the later analysis identified candidate immune exposures from TCR beta sequences and from how often those sequences occurred across donors. To decide whether each TCR beta V gene segment behaved as functional or pseudogenic, an earlier analysis of some 600 of the donors relied on high-throughput TCR beta sequencing. Donor age, sex, ethnicity and CMV serostatus were compiled together with the repertoire data. Genome-wide SNP genotypes for about 60% of the 666 donors were used in a later genetic analysis, which treated that subset as a discovery cohort. All discovery cohort repertoires had been generated using a single sequencing platform. Class I and class II HLA loci were covered by the typing at four-digit resolution. Typing coverage differed by locus: A, B, C, DRB1 and DQB1 were typed in about 629-630 donors, DQA1 in about 510, DPA1 in 600 to 610, and DPB1 in just under 490. Roughly five DR-DQ haplotypes were handled as single units for association and clustering, since linkage in the cohort was strong. On average, about 200,000 unique TCR beta nucleotide sequences were sequenced per donor among some 420 genotyped donors of the cohort, with 15% to 20% of those sequences being non-productive. General findings and caveats noted by the study authors: In a later analysis, HLA-associated TCR beta chains showed more clonal expansion and lower generation probabilities than non-associated chains that were equally common. Several of the top co-occurrence clusters appeared to be linked to parvovirus B19, influenza, CMV and Epstein-Barr virus, according to a later analysis. Some IMGT-functional V segments, including TRBV6-2 and TRBV6-3, could not be told apart with the 87-base-pair reads, so those segments were excluded. Most TCR sequences were observed very rarely across donors, whereas some public TCRs were present in many individuals. In a later genetic analysis, fewer N-insertions in productive TCRs were reported among donors in an Asian-associated ancestry cluster than the roughly 700-donor mean. It was suggested by the authors that the approach could potentially be generalized to other disease states and immunological phenotypes. Because counts were too low, roughly 17 rarely observed V segments, including chromosome 9 orphons, were left out of the earlier analysis of about 500 of the donors. An earlier analysis of approximately 570 of the donors showed that most TCR beta V segments appeared in productive rearrangements either about 90% or about 30% of the time, which broadly matched IMGT annotations. When HLA alleles, especially DR and DQ, strongly co-occurred, attributing TCR associations to individual alleles was difficult. According to a later analysis, most CMV-associated TCR beta chains appeared to be HLA-restricted, and the HLA associations seemed to be driven largely by CMV exposure. The classifier was reported to diagnose cytomegalovirus status with high specificity and sensitivity in both the original cohort and the validation cohort. In vitro tests confirmed that a few of the cytomegalovirus-associated TCR beta chains recognize cytomegalovirus antigens. HLA typing was unavailable for some donors at each locus, so association tests used only the typed subset. The cohort was sequenced for TCR beta chains only, and without alpha or paired-chain data the features that could be detected were limited. A later analysis found that TCR association rates varied across HLA loci, with DRB1 alleles showing the most associated TCRs and HLA-C alleles the fewest. Linkage disequilibrium might explain the correlated functional status among segregating V segments, but an unknown experimental factor could not be excluded. A further reported finding was that TCR beta sequences accurately predicted the HLA-A and HLA-B alleles for most subjects in the first cohort. In the study, about 150 TCR beta chains were listed as associated with cytomegalovirus. V-gene and J-gene trimming of TCR beta chains was associated with a missense DCLRE1C variant in a later genetic analysis, and the association was replicated in an independent cohort. For the cohort, immune exposure information was limited to CMV serostatus. In a later analysis, about 16,000 TCR beta sequences were associated with specific HLA alleles at a false discovery rate of 0.05. A cluster of highly shared sequence variants was judged likely to be a technical artifact of the sequencing pipeline. Roughly uniform sequencing depth across donors was assumed in presence/absence analyses, although this assumption may not hold.

The specimen sequenced was PBMCs. This TCR derives from a young woman in good health and CMV-seropositive. This receptor chain uses TRBV9 and TRBJ2-1, with TRBD1 matching 8 junction bases. The sequenced DNA is TGTGCCAGCTCGACAGGGGCTGACAATGAGCAGTTCTTC. This encodes CASSTGADNEQFF.